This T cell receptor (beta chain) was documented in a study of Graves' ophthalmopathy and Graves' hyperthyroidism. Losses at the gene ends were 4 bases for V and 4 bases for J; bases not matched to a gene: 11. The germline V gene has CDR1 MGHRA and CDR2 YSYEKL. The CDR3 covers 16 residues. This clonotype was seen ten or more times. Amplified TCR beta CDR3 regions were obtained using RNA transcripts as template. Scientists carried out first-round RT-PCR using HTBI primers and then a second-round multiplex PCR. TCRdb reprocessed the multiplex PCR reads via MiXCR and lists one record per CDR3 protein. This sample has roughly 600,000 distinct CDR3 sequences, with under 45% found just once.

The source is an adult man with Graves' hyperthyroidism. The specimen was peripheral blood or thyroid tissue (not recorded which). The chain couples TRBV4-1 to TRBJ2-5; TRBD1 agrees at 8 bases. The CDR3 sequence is CASSPTGQGIPETQYF. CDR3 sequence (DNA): TGCGCCAGCAGCCCGACCGGACAGGGAATACCAGAGACCCAGTACTTC.